These 30 T cell receptor beta chains were sequenced from one sample in a study of blood T cell repertoires in COVID-19. TCRdb keeps only in-frame clones here, not all; method: immunoSEQ multiplex PCR. The sample includes roughly 49,000 clones, less than 90% of them seen just once. The source material was peripheral blood. The receptors originated from a man between 45 and 60 years old with acute or convalescent COVID-19.

The chain employs TRBV28 and TRBJ2-7, with D possibly matching TRBD1 (5 bases). The germline gives CDR1 MDHEN, CDR2 SYDVKM. The germline V and J ends were trimmed by 4 bases and 3 bases, with 22 bases remaining between them. CDR3 length: 17 amino acids. The chain's CDR3 is CASSSQIDSRYYYEQYF. The DNA for the CDR3 is TGTGCCAGCAGTTCCCAAATTGACAGCCGATACTACTACGAGCAGTACTTC.

This sequence joins TRBV5-6 and TRBJ1-5; TRBD1 might be the D (5 bases). V shed 1 base and J shed 0 bases, with 17 bases lying between them. From germline, CDR1 is SGHDT and CDR2 YYEEEE. The CDR3 has 18 residues. CDR3 sequence reads: CASSLWGRLLYSNQPQHF. Written as DNA, the CDR3 is TGTGCCAGCAGCTTGTGGGGCCGCCTCTTGTATAGCAATCAGCCCCAGCATTTT.

This clone came up once. The V gene is TRBV5-4, the J gene TRBJ2-7; TRBD2 aligns across 11 bases. Germline V gene sequence: CDR1 SGHNT, CDR2 YYREEE (reference sequence). Unmatched junction bases numbered 7, after V lost 6 bases and J lost 2 bases. The CDR3 extends over 15 amino acids. The CDR3 DNA sequence: TGTGCCAGCACCTCGGGGACTAGCGGAGCCTACGAGCAGTACTTC. This gives the protein CASTSGTSGAYEQYF.

The chain has TRBV19 and TRBJ1-4; D call uncertain. Trimming stripped 3 bases from V and 0 bases from J, with 8 bases between. From germline, CDR1 is LNHDA and CDR2 SQIVND (reference sequence). The CDR3 consists of 15 residues. CDR3 bases: TGTGCCAGTAGTATCCCCGCTACAACTAATGAAAAACTGTTTTTT. Its protein is CASSIPATTNEKLFF.

The chain joins TRBV7-9 to TRBJ1-2, with D perhaps matching TRBD1 (6 bases). This CDR3 has 15 amino acids. V shed 3 bases and J shed 2 bases, with 13 bases lying between them. CDR1 and CDR2 from the germline V gene are SEHNR and FQNEAQ (reference sequence). The CDR3: CASSFGGGTNYGYTF. The CDR3 DNA reads as TGTGCCAGCAGCTTCGGGGGGGGCACAAACTATGGCTACACCTTC.

The rearrangement links TRBV2 to TRBJ1-5, with 10 bases fitting TRBD1. The CDR3 has 15 residues. Per germline, CDR1 SNHLY and CDR2 FYNNEI. V shed 3 bases and J 4 bases; nucleotides not matched to a gene: 3. CDR3 DNA sequence: TGTGCCAGCAGTGAGTGGGACAGGGGAAATCAGCCCCAGCATTTT. It encodes CASSEWDRGNQPQHF.

The rearrangement joins TRBV29-1 to TRBJ2-5; D is unresolved. Trimming left V 2 bases short and J 1 base short, with 8 bases between. Germline V gives CDR1 SQVTM, CDR2 ANQGSEA. There are 13 residues in the CDR3. In DNA form, the CDR3 reads TGCAGCGTTGAACCAAAAATCCAAGAGACCCAGTACTTC. Translation gives CSVEPKIQETQYF.

The chain combines TRBV5-6 with TRBJ1-2; no firm D call. The CDR3 is 13 amino acids. V gave up 1 base and J gave up 5 bases, with 9 bases separating them. Per the germline V gene, CDR1 is SGHDT and CDR2 is YYEEEE. In DNA, the CDR3 is TGTGCCAGCAGCTTGTACGGAGTTTATGGCTACACCTTC. Protein product: CASSLYGVYGYTF.

The rearrangement links TRBV9 to TRBJ2-7; 8 bases match TRBD1. In germline, CDR1 is SGDLS, CDR2 YYNGEE. Losses at the gene ends were 7 bases for V and 4 bases for J; bases not matched to a gene: 7. This CDR3 has 13 residues. CDR3 region: CASAGTGGYEQYF. CDR3 coding DNA: TGTGCCAGCGCGGGGACAGGAGGGTACGAGCAGTACTTC.

The CDR3 nucleotides are TGTGCCAGCTTTGGGGGGGCCTTAGGTTCACCCCTCCACTTT. Protein sequence: CASFGGALGSPLHF. This chain uses TRBV28 with TRBJ1-6, with D maybe TRBD1 (6 bases). Germline CDR1 reads MDHEN; CDR2 reads SYDVKM. This CDR3 has 14 amino acids. Trimming took off 8 bases at V and 9 bases at J, with 17 bases between the two ends.

CDR3 bases: TGCGCCAGCAGCCAAGAGGCATCCAGGGTTGGATCACCCCTCCACTTT. This translates into CASSQEASRVGSPLHF. This chain links TRBV4-1 with TRBJ1-6, with D possibly TRBD1 on 5 matching bases. The germline V gene has CDR1 MGHRA and CDR2 YSYEKL. The ends were cut back, 0 bases at V and 10 bases at J, with 16 bases in the middle. This CDR3 region has 16 residues.

The chain is built from TRBV19 and TRBJ1-1; TRBD1 might be the D (5 bases). Trimming left V 1 base short and J 4 bases short, with 10 bases between. Germline loops: CDR1 LNHDA, CDR2 SQIVND (reference sequence). The CDR3 contains 14 residues. DNA of the CDR3: TGTGCCAGTAGTATAGGAGGGAGGGGCACTGAAGCTTTCTTT. Protein product: CASSIGGRGTEAFF.

This chain uses TRBV11-3 with TRBJ2-2; TRBD2 matches at 10 bases. J lost 4 bases, V lost 4 bases, and 3 bases had no gene match. From germline, CDR1 is SGHNT and CDR2 YENEEA. The CDR3 covers 15 residues. For the CDR3, the DNA is TGTGCCAGCAGCTCTAGCGGGAGTCTCACCGGGGAGCTGTTTTTT. Translating it yields CASSSSGSLTGELFF. The variable domain in full, with the rest retrieved from reference TRBV11-3 and TRBJ2-2, is EAGVVQSPRYKIIEKKQPVAFWCNPISGHNTLYWYLQNLGQGPELLIRYENEEAVDDSQLPKDRFSAERLKGVDSTLKIQPAELGDSAVYLCASSSSGSLTGELFFGEGSRLTVL.

This chain joins TRBV4-1 and TRBJ1-5; D call uncertain. Germline CDR1 reads MGHRA; CDR2 reads YSYEKL. The V gene lost 5 bases and the J gene lost 0 bases, with 8 bases spanning the gap. The CDR3 consists of 14 residues. The CDR3 spells CASSYGNSNQPQHF. For the CDR3, the DNA is TGCGCCAGCAGCTACGGGAATAGCAATCAGCCCCAGCATTTT.

This clone was counted a single time. The rearrangement joins TRBV6-5 to TRBJ1-5; 9 nucleotides match TRBD1. J lost 5 bases, V lost 8 bases, and 10 bases had no gene match. CDR1 is MNHEY, CDR2 SVGAGI, per germline. The CDR3 is 15 amino acids. The CDR3: CASARLDRGDQPQHF. The CDR3 DNA sequence: TGTGCCAGCGCGAGACTTGACAGGGGGGATCAGCCCCAGCATTTT.

This clone was found once. The chain employs TRBV4-1 and TRBJ2-1; 11 nucleotides line up with TRBD2. The CDR3 totals 14 residues. Germline loops: CDR1 MGHRA, CDR2 YSYEKL. V lost 1 base and J lost 7; bases outside the gene matches: 0. CDR3 sequence: CASSQASGRNEQFF. The DNA of the CDR3 is TGCGCCAGCAGCCAAGCTAGCGGGAGGAATGAGCAGTTCTTC.

The chain recombines TRBV5-5 with TRBJ2-5, with 7 bases aligning to TRBD1. The CDR3 is 17 residues long. The trim removed 0 bases at V and 7 bases at J, leaving 15 bases unmatched. The germline V gene encodes CDR1 SGHKS and CDR2 YYEKEE (reference sequence). CDR3 amino acids: CASSLEYGETGRGTQYF. Here the CDR3 DNA reads TGTGCCAGCAGCTTGGAATATGGAGAGACAGGGAGAGGGACCCAGTACTTC.

The V gene is TRBV6-5, the J gene TRBJ1-2; maybe TRBD1 (5 bases). CDR3 length: 14 amino acids. Germline V gene data show CDR1 as MNHEY and CDR2 as SVGAGI. Trimming took off 7 bases at V and 0 bases at J, with 12 bases between the two ends. This CDR3 is CASTLGGTNYGYTF. CDR3 DNA sequence: TGTGCCAGCACTCTTGGGGGGACTAACTATGGCTACACCTTC.

This clone was seen once. This chain uses TRBV21-1 with TRBJ2-6; the table's D call, TRBD1, has no DNA check behind it. TRBV21-1 is a recognized pseudogene. The CDR3 length is 16 residues. For the CDR3, the DNA is TGTGCCAGCAGATCCAGTATAATCTCTGGGGCCAACGTCCTGACTTTC. It yields the protein CASRSSIISGANVLTF.

Only one count was recorded for this clone. This chain links TRBV6-5 with TRBJ2-1, with 10 bases that match TRBD2. V shed 4 bases and J 7 bases; nucleotides not matched to a gene: 7. This CDR3 region has 15 residues. Germline-derived CDR1 and CDR2 are MNHEY and SVGAGI. The CDR3 loop reads CASSSIGTSENEQFF. CDR3 bases: TGTGCCAGCAGTTCCATCGGGACTAGCGAAAATGAGCAGTTCTTC.

The chain links TRBV4-3 to TRBJ2-3, with TRBD2 matching over 11 bases. From germline, CDR1 is LGHNA and CDR2 YSLEER. V was clipped by 2 bases and J by 7 bases; unmatched bases: 5. The CDR3 loop spans 15 amino acids. CDR3 protein: CASSQSSGGWNTQYF. CDR3 in DNA: TGCGCCAGCAGCCAATCTAGCGGGGGGTGGAATACGCAGTATTTT.

CDR3 region: CASRPPVGQPVWDTEAFF. The DNA for the CDR3 is TGTGCCAGCAGACCCCCCGTGGGACAGCCGGTATGGGACACTGAAGCTTTCTTT. The chain is built from TRBV9 and TRBJ1-1; 7 bases are shared with TRBD1. Per the germline V gene, CDR1 is SGDLS and CDR2 is YYNGEE. V shed 5 bases and J 3 bases; nucleotides not matched to a gene: 19. The CDR3 covers 18 residues.

The chain has TRBV7-2 and TRBJ2-5; the match to TRBD2 covers 14 bases. The CDR3 length is 17 residues. CDR1 is SGHTA, CDR2 FQGNSA, per germline. The ends lost 4 bases at V and 4 bases at J; junction bases unmatched: 8. In DNA form, the CDR3 reads TGTGCCAGCAGCTCGATTGGACTAGCGGGGGGAGGAGAGACCCAGTACTTC. It translates to CASSSIGLAGGGETQYF.

The chain links TRBV19 to TRBJ2-7; D ambiguous. The CDR3 has 14 amino acids. Deletions cut 0 bases from V and 0 bases from J, with 6 bases between. CDR1 is LNHDA and CDR2 is SQIVND in the germline V gene (reference sequence). CDR3 sequence reads: CASSIDWSSYEQYF. The CDR3 region has the DNA TGTGCCAGTAGTATAGATTGGAGCTCCTACGAGCAGTACTTC.

The rearrangement uses TRBV7-2 and TRBJ2-2; tentatively, D is TRBD2 (5 bases). Germline V gene sequence: CDR1 SGHTA, CDR2 FQGNSA. This CDR3 region has 15 residues. V was shortened by 5 bases and J by 3 bases, with 13 bases between the two germline ends. CDR3: CASSTEAEYTGELFF. CDR3 DNA: TGTGCCAGCAGCACAGAAGCGGAATACACCGGGGAGCTGTTTTTT.

V and J are TRBV27 and TRBJ2-5; D is ambiguous. V gave up 3 bases and J gave up 4 bases, with 9 bases separating them. Per the germline V gene, CDR1 is MNHEY and CDR2 is SMNVEV (reference sequence). CDR3 size: 13 residues. CDR3 nucleotide sequence: TGTGCCAGCAGTTTCAGTCGTTTAGAGACCCAGTACTTC. It yields the protein CASSFSRLETQYF.

The chain recombines TRBV14 with TRBJ2-3; D perhaps matches TRBD2 (5 bases). Germline V gene data show CDR1 as SGHDN and CDR2 as FVKESK. V dropped 4 bases and J dropped 4 bases, with 21 bases sitting between them. The CDR3 has 17 residues. The CDR3 nucleotides are TGTGCCAGCAGCCTGATAACGGCGGGCCCCCCACCAGATACGCAGTATTTT. Amino acids: CASSLITAGPPPDTQYF.

The rearrangement uses TRBV4-1 and TRBJ2-5; 8 bases map to TRBD2. Germline CDR1 MGHRA, CDR2 YSYEKL. The junction had 4 bases not matched to a gene; V was cut back by 0 bases and J by 4 bases. This CDR3 has 15 residues. The CDR3 sequence is CASSQETAGGETQYF. For the CDR3, the DNA is TGCGCCAGCAGCCAAGAGACGGCGGGGGGAGAGACCCAGTACTTC.

The J gene is TRBJ2-1, the V gene TRBV24-1, with 12 bases matching TRBD2. J lost 4 bases, V lost 2 bases, and 2 bases had no gene match. Germline CDR1 KGHDR, CDR2 SFDVKD. The CDR3 runs 16 residues. In DNA form, the CDR3 reads TGTGCCACCAGTGATTCTAGCGGGAGGGAGTACAATGAGCAGTTCTTC. Translating it yields CATSDSSGREYNEQFF.

The chain links TRBV5-1 to TRBJ2-5, with 12 nucleotides matching TRBD2. Per the germline V gene, CDR1 is SGHRS and CDR2 is YFSETQ. The CDR3 is made up of 16 amino acids. V lost 0 bases, J lost 1 base, and 1 base stayed unmatched. CDR3 sequence reads: CASSLGGLAGQETQYF. The CDR3 DNA is TGCGCCAGCAGCTTGGGGGGACTAGCGGGCCAAGAGACCCAGTACTTC.